This T cell receptor beta chain was obtained from a study of blood T cell repertoires in COVID-19. Study-wide background: T cells, B-cell-depleted T cells, or PBMCs supplied cDNA or gDNA.

Sequencing used immunoSEQ multiplex PCR; TCRdb keeps in-frame clones, though not all of them. In the table there are roughly 350,000 clones, about 88% of which are singletons. With respect to this clone: The junction departs from germline at one end; a sequencing error may be responsible.

Germline CDR1 and CDR2: SGHRS and YFSETQ. The CDR3 contains 17 residues. The source is a woman in her seventies with COVID-19, enrolled during active disease. This chain joins TRBV5-1 and TRBJ2-1; 8 bases fit TRBD2. Sequencing was performed on peripheral blood. This chain's CDR3 is CAGSLVSFGGGHDEQFF. CDR3 in DNA: TGCGCCGGCAGCTTGGTTTCTTTTGGCGGGGGGCACGATGAGCAGTTCTTC.